A selection of T cell receptor beta chains follows, all from one sample in a study of T cells in localized non-small cell lung cancer. TCRdb keeps only in-frame clones here, not all; method: immunoSEQ multiplex PCR. The sample gives 6,500 to 10,000 clones, approximately 89% of which show up once; less than 35% is in the top ten. The material sequenced was peripheral blood, taken before any cancer treatment. The receptors shown here come from a male donor at least 60 years old with stage III lung adenocarcinoma. CDR3s include the opening cysteine and the closing phenylalanine or tryptophan. D genes are given only for firm matches. Only some rows state a clone size, as once, few, many or a class for expanded clones.

D gene | J gene | V gene | clone size | CDR3 protein | CDR3 DNA
TRBD2 | TRBJ2-6 | TRBV9 | NA | CASSRSGMISGANVLTF | TGTGCCAGCAGCAGGAGCGGGATGATCTCTGGGGCCAACGTCCTGACTTTC
NA | TRBJ1-2 | TRBV5-6 | NA | CASSLAGDVGSGYTF | TGTGCCAGCAGCTTGGCCGGGGATGTCGGTAGTGGCTACACCTTC
TRBD1 | TRBJ2-5 | TRBV27 | NA | CVSRGTSETQYF | TGTGTCAGCAGGGGGACGAGTGAGACCCAGTACTTC
NA | TRBJ2-4 | TRBV4-1 | NA | CASSQGPGLGTKNIQYF | TGCGCCAGCAGCCAAGGACCAGGATTGGGTACCAAAAACATTCAGTACTTC
TRBD1 | TRBJ1-2 | TRBV28 | NA | CASRNRGSGYTF | TGTGCCAGCAGAAACAGGGGGTCTGGCTACACCTTC
NA | TRBJ1-2 | TRBV6-5 | NA | CASSYRIGGYGYTF | TGTGCCAGCAGTTACAGAATAGGAGGCTATGGCTACACCTTC
TRBD2 | TRBJ2-2 | TRBV25-1 | NA | CASSERWTSGSRAGELFF | TGTGCCAGCAGTGAACGATGGACTAGCGGGAGTAGGGCCGGGGAGCTGTTTTTT
NA | TRBJ2-1 | TRBV29-1 | NA | CSVDGAGFF | TGCAGCGTCGACGGAGCGGGTTTCTTC
NA | TRBJ2-3 | TRBV19 | NA | CASRGFAGSTDTQYF | TGTGCCAGTAGGGGGTTTGCGGGAAGCACAGATACGCAGTATTTT
NA | TRBJ2-1 | TRBV5-1 | NA | CASSLGEVEQFF | TGCGCCAGCAGCTTGGGGGAAGTTGAGCAGTTCTTC
TRBD1 | TRBJ1-2 | TRBV19 | NA | CASKITDRESVGYTF | TGTGCCAGTAAAATAACAGACAGGGAATCAGTCGGCTACACCTTC
NA | TRBJ2-7 | TRBV29-1 | NA | CSALRSPTYEQYF | TGCAGCGCCCTAAGGTCCCCTACCTACGAGCAGTACTTC
TRBD2 | TRBJ2-6 | TRBV19 | NA | CASSPGTSGRFSGANVLTF | TGTGCCAGTAGTCCCGGGACTAGCGGGAGGTTTTCTGGGGCCAACGTCCTGACTTTC
NA | TRBJ1-6 | TRBV15 | NA | CATSRVRTPFSPLHF | TGTGCCACCAGCAGAGTTCGGACACCCTTTTCACCCCTCCACTTT
NA | TRBJ2-7 | TRBV7-2 | few | CASSLAANPYEQYF | TGTGCCAGCAGCTTAGCGGCTAATCCCTACGAGCAGTACTTC
TRBD1 | TRBJ1-4 | TRBV7-8 | once | CASSPYRGPNEKLFF | TGTGCCAGCAGCCCTTACAGGGGCCCTAATGAAAAACTGTTTTTT
NA | TRBJ2-7 | TRBV7-9 | NA | CASTPAGEDYEQYF | TGTGCCAGCACTCCCGCAGGGGAAGACTACGAGCAGTACTTC
TRBD1 | TRBJ2-7 | TRBV5-1 | few | CASSLLQGARYEQYF | TGCGCCAGCAGCTTATTACAGGGGGCGAGGTACGAGCAGTACTTC
TRBD1 | TRBJ1-2 | TRBV27 | NA | CASSPTGIYGYTF | TGTGCCAGCAGTCCGACAGGGATCTATGGCTACACCTTC
TRBD2 | TRBJ2-2 | TRBV2 | NA | CASSLAGNTGELFF | TGTGCCAGCTCTCTAGCGGGAAACACCGGGGAGCTGTTTTTT
NA | TRBJ2-1 | TRBV27 | NA | CASSPSRPLRGNEQFF | TGTGCCAGCAGTCCCTCGAGACCCCTGAGGGGCAATGAGCAGTTCTTC
NA | TRBJ1-2 | TRBV4-2 | NA | CASSLEELSFYGYTF | TGTGCCAGCAGCTTAGAAGAGCTCAGCTTCTATGGCTACACCTTC
NA | TRBJ2-3 | TRBV30 | NA | CAWSVGNSARGTDTQYF | TGTGCCTGGAGTGTGGGGAATTCGGCTCGCGGCACAGATACGCAGTATTTT
NA | TRBJ2-7 | TRBV2 | NA | CASSESQSYEQYF | TGTGCCAGCAGTGAAAGTCAGTCCTACGAGCAGTACTTC
NA | TRBJ1-5 | TRBV11-2 | few | CASSLEGRENQPQHF | TGTGCCAGCAGCTTAGAGGGACGGGAGAATCAGCCCCAGCATTTT
TRBD2 | TRBJ2-7 | TRBV11-1 | NA | CASSTLSGGPYEQYF | TGTGCCAGCAGCACATTAAGCGGGGGACCCTACGAGCAGTACTTC
TRBD1 | TRBJ2-7 | TRBV10-1 | NA | CASSQAGTGSYEQYF | TGCGCCAGCAGCCAAGCCGGGACAGGCTCCTACGAGCAGTACTTC
NA | TRBJ1-5 | TRBV19 | NA | CASRKGQFSNQPQHF | TGTGCCAGTAGAAAGGGGCAGTTTAGCAATCAGCCCCAGCATTTT
NA | TRBJ2-5 | TRBV5-6 | few | CASSLPGVGDQYF | TGTGCCAGCAGCCTTCCGGGAGTAGGTGACCAGTACTTC
TRBD1 | TRBJ2-3 | TRBV25-1 | NA | CASSDLRGLGADTQYF | TGTGCCAGCAGTGACCTCAGGGGGCTGGGGGCAGATACGCAGTATTTT
TRBD1 | TRBJ2-3 | TRBV5-1 | NA | CASSSGTGTTYTQYF | TGCGCCAGCAGCTCCGGGACAGGGACCACCTATACGCAGTATTTT
NA | TRBJ2-5 | TRBV7-9 | NA | CASSRGGTQYF | TGTGCCAGCAGCCGAGGGGGGACCCAGTACTTC
NA | TRBJ2-7 | TRBV20-1 | NA | CSANDIYEQYF | TGCAGTGCCAACGACATCTACGAGCAGTACTTC
NA | TRBJ1-1 | TRBV10-1 | few | CASSEWRARAFF | TGCGCCAGCAGTGAGTGGAGGGCGCGGGCTTTCTTT
NA | TRBJ1-1 | TRBV19 | NA | CASSSHRAGNTEAFF | TGTGCCAGTAGTTCTCACAGGGCCGGGAACACTGAAGCTTTCTTT
NA | TRBJ2-1 | TRBV28 | NA | CATLSWAADNEQFF | TGTGCCACCCTTAGCTGGGCGGCTGACAATGAGCAGTTCTTC
NA | TRBJ2-7 | TRBV29-1 | NA | CSVEELGRGLNYEQYF | TGCAGCGTTGAAGAACTCGGCAGGGGTCTTAACTACGAGCAGTACTTC
TRBD2 | TRBJ2-7 | TRBV27 | NA | CASSYLAGAGYEQYF | TGTGCCAGCAGTTACTTAGCGGGAGCGGGCTACGAGCAGTACTTC
TRBD2 | TRBJ2-3 | TRBV10-2 | NA | CASGGGGADTQYF | TGCGCCAGCGGGGGGGGAGGGGCAGATACGCAGTATTTT
NA | TRBJ2-1 | TRBV11-2 | NA | CASSPDRLSYNEQFF | TGTGCCAGCAGCCCCGACAGGCTCTCCTACAATGAGCAGTTCTTC
NA | TRBJ1-3 | TRBV5-1 | NA | CASSFETDSGNTIYF | TGCGCCAGCAGCTTCGAGACAGACTCTGGAAACACCATATATTTT
TRBD1 | TRBJ2-7 | TRBV2 | NA | CASSPNGQGTYEQYF | TGTGCCAGCAGTCCCAACGGACAGGGGACCTACGAGCAGTACTTC
NA | TRBJ2-7 | TRBV28 | NA | CASSVGHYLGF | TGTGCCAGCAGTGTGGGACACTACCTAGGCTTC
TRBD1 | TRBJ2-7 | TRBV28 | NA | CASSPTGIEYEQYF | TGTGCCAGCAGTCCGACAGGGATCGAATACGAGCAGTACTTC
TRBD1 | TRBJ2-1 | TRBV5-6 | NA | CASSSTGTGGIDEQFF | TGTGCCAGCAGCTCGACCGGGACAGGGGGCATCGATGAGCAGTTCTTC
NA | TRBJ2-7 | TRBV7-2 | NA | CASTVGAGGEQYF | TGTGCCAGCACGGTTGGGGCCGGGGGCGAGCAGTACTTC
NA | TRBJ2-6 | TRBV7-2 | NA | CASSSQQTGANVLTF | TGTGCCAGCAGCTCCCAACAGACTGGGGCCAACGTCCTGACTTTC
NA | TRBJ2-3 | TRBV6-1 | NA | CASKRTDTQYF | TGTGCCAGCAAGAGGACAGATACGCAGTATTTT
NA | TRBJ2-5 | TRBV7-2 | once | CASSFGGEETQYF | TGTGCCAGCAGCTTTGGCGGGGAAGAGACCCAGTACTTC
NA | TRBJ1-2 | TRBV6-1 | NA | CASSEAVGAVGYTF | TGTGCCAGCAGTGAAGCGGTAGGGGCAGTTGGCTACACCTTC
NA | TRBJ1-2 | TRBV28 | NA | CASRTAVDVAF | TGTGCCAGCAGGACCGCCGTGGACGTGGCCTTC
NA | TRBJ1-1 | TRBV7-2 | NA | CASSLTLNTEAFF | TGTGCCAGCAGCTTAACCTTGAACACTGAAGCTTTCTTT
NA | TRBJ1-1 | TRBV25-1 | NA | CASSVGQNTEAFF | TGTGCCAGCAGTGTAGGGCAGAACACTGAAGCTTTCTTT
TRBD2 | TRBJ2-5 | TRBV5-6 | NA | CASSFLAGGSGETQYF | TGTGCCAGCAGCTTTCTAGCGGGGGGTTCCGGGGAGACCCAGTACTTC
TRBD2 | TRBJ2-3 | TRBV6-6 | NA | CASSYRGRLGDTQYF | TGTGCCAGCAGTTACCGCGGGAGGCTGGGAGATACGCAGTATTTT
TRBD1 | TRBJ2-3 | TRBV7-9 | NA | CASSSGTGGASASTDTQYF | TGTGCCAGCAGCTCAGGGACAGGGGGCGCGTCTGCTAGCACAGATACGCAGTATTTT
NA | TRBJ2-2 | TRBV5-1 | NA | CASSLVLGQSGELFF | TGCGCCAGCAGCTTGGTCCTCGGACAGTCTGGGGAGCTGTTTTTT